A single sample gave rise to the 12 T cell receptor beta chains below, sequenced in a study of radiotherapy plus CTLA-4 blockade in lung cancer. Assay: immunoSEQ multiplex PCR; the TCRdb copy retains only in-frame clones and omits some. The sample has around 40,000 clones; around 83% are singletons. Sequencing used peripheral blood, obtained from a patient treated with radiotherapy plus ipilimumab. The source of these receptors is a human donor with non-small cell lung cancer who had stable disease on radiotherapy plus ipilimumab.

This chain links TRBV4-1 with TRBJ2-2; the match to TRBD1 covers 10 bases. Germline values: CDR1 MGHRA, CDR2 YSYEKL. V was clipped by 1 base and J by 4 bases; unmatched bases: 9. The CDR3 contains 18 residues. The CDR3 is CASSQVRGQGQPTGELFF. In DNA, the CDR3 is TGCGCCAGCAGCCAAGTGCGGGGACAGGGGCAACCCACCGGGGAGCTGTTTTTT.

J is TRBJ2-4 and V is TRBV5-4, with TRBD1 matching over 7 bases. Trimming took 4 bases from V and 7 from J; bases not matched to a gene: 8. Germline CDR1 SGHNT, CDR2 YYREEE (reference sequence). The CDR3 is made up of 14 amino acids. The CDR3 is CASSAGQVENIQYF. The CDR3 region has the DNA TGTGCCAGCAGCGCAGGACAGGTTGAGAACATTCAGTACTTC. The entire variable domain, with the rest obtained from reference TRBV5-4 and TRBJ2-4, is as follows: ETGVTQSPTHLIKTRGQQVTLRCSSQSGHNTVSWYQQALGQGPQFIFQYYREEENGRGNFPPRFSGLQFPNYSSELNVNALELDDSALYLCASSAGQVENIQYFGAGTRLSVL.

This chain joins TRBV18 and TRBJ1-3; no firm D call. This CDR3 spans 16 amino acids. Germline assignment: CDR1 KGHSH and CDR2 LQKENI. V was trimmed by 0 bases and J by 3 bases, leaving 12 bases between them. The CDR3 region is CASSPPGRFGGNTIYF. The CDR3 coding sequence is TGTGCCAGCTCACCACCCGGCAGGTTCGGTGGAAACACCATATATTTT.

The V call is TRBV4-3, the J call TRBJ1-1; D is undetermined. Germline loops: CDR1 LGHNA, CDR2 YSLEER. Trimming took off 1 base at V and 8 bases at J, with 11 bases between the two ends. The CDR3 length is 13 residues. CDR3 sequence: CASSQVAGVEAFF. Here the CDR3 DNA reads TGCGCCAGCAGCCAAGTCGCCGGAGTGGAAGCTTTCTTT.

The chain couples TRBV7-8 to TRBJ2-3; a possible D gene is TRBD2 (6 bases). The CDR3 extends over 16 amino acids. With 7 bases removed from V and 7 bases from J, the gap between germline ends came to 24 bases. In germline, CDR1 is SGHVS, CDR2 FQNEAQ. Here the CDR3 reads CASNESPGLPANTQYF. CDR3 bases: TGTGCCAGCAACGAATCTCCGGGACTGCCAGCAAATACGCAGTATTTT.

The chain recombines TRBV2 with TRBJ1-1; D uncertain. This CDR3 is built from 13 residues. V was cut by 7 bases and J by 0 bases, with 9 bases left in between. The V gene's germline CDR1 is SNHLY and CDR2 FYNNEI. The CDR3 protein is CASKSTLNTEAFF. In DNA, the CDR3 is TGTGCCAGCAAGTCGACTTTGAACACTGAAGCTTTCTTT.

The CDR3 reads CASSPTGTGPNQQYF. CDR3 sequence (DNA): TGTGCCAGCAGCCCAACCGGGACAGGGCCTAACCAGCAGTACTTC. The chain employs TRBV5-4 and TRBJ2-7; 9 bases line up with TRBD1. Germline assignment: CDR1 SGHNT and CDR2 YYREEE (reference sequence). The V and J ends lost 4 bases and 8 bases, in that order; junction bases with no gene match: 13. CDR3 length equals 15 residues.

The chain combines TRBV28 with TRBJ1-6, with 10 nucleotides matching TRBD1. CDR1 is MDHEN and CDR2 is SYDVKM in the germline V gene. The length of the CDR3 is 18 residues. Unmatched junction bases numbered 6, after V lost 2 bases and J lost 2 bases. CDR3 nucleotides: TGTGCCAGCAGTTTAGCCCGGACAGGGGGGACCTATAATTCACCCCTCCACTTT. Its translation is CASSLARTGGTYNSPLHF.

The chain links TRBV4-1 to TRBJ1-2, with unresolved D. The V end lost 1 base, the J end lost 7 bases, and 16 bases lay between the germline ends. CDR1 is MGHRA and CDR2 is YSYEKL in the germline V gene. CDR3 length equals 15 residues. CDR3 sequence reads: CASSQVSTERGGYTF. CDR3 DNA: TGCGCCAGCAGCCAAGTGTCTACCGAGAGAGGTGGCTACACCTTC.

This clone has a single count. J is TRBJ2-3 and V is TRBV7-9; the D is unclear. Germline CDR1 and CDR2: SEHNR and FQNEAQ (reference sequence). The V and J ends lost 1 base and 3 bases respectively, with 8 bases between them. This CDR3 spans 14 amino acids. This CDR3 reads CASSLGSGTDTQYF. The CDR3 nucleotides are TGTGCCAGCAGCTTAGGGTCGGGTACAGATACGCAGTATTTT.

A few counts support this clone. The rearrangement joins TRBV6-1 to TRBJ2-7; 10 nucleotides align to TRBD1. Germline V gene data show CDR1 as MNHNS and CDR2 as SASEGT. The CDR3 has 14 amino acids. V shed 5 bases and J 0 bases; nucleotides not matched to a gene: 1. This CDR3 is CASSWTGGSYEQYF. CDR3 DNA: TGTGCCAGCAGTTGGACAGGGGGCTCCTACGAGCAGTACTTC.

Note on this clone: The junction and the germline gene differ at one end; a read error may be behind it. This chain links TRBV9 with TRBJ2-1; 12 positions match TRBD2. This CDR3 comprises 19 residues. Germline lookup yields CDR1 SGDLS and CDR2 YYNGEE. In DNA, the CDR3 is TGTGCCAGCAGCCAGACGGGTCTAGCGGGAGGGGTAACGTACAATGAGCAGCTCTTC. Translating gives CASSQTGLAGGVTYNEQLF.